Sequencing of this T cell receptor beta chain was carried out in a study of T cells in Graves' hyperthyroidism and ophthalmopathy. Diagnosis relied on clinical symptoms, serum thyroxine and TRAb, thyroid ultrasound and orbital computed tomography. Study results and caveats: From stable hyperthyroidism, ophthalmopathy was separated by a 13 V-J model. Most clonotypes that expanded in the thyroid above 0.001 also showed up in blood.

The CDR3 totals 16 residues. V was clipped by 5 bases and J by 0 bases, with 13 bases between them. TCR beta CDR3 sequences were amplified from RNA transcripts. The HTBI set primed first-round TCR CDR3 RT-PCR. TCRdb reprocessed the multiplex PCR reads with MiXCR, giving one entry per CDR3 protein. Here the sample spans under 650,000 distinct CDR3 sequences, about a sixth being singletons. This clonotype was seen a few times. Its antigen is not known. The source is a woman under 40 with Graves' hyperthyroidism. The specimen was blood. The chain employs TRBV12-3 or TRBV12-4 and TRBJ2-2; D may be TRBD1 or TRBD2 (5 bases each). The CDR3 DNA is TGTGCCAGCAGTCCCCGGGACGGCGCGAACACCGGGGAGCTGTTTTTT. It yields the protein CASSPRDGANTGELFF.